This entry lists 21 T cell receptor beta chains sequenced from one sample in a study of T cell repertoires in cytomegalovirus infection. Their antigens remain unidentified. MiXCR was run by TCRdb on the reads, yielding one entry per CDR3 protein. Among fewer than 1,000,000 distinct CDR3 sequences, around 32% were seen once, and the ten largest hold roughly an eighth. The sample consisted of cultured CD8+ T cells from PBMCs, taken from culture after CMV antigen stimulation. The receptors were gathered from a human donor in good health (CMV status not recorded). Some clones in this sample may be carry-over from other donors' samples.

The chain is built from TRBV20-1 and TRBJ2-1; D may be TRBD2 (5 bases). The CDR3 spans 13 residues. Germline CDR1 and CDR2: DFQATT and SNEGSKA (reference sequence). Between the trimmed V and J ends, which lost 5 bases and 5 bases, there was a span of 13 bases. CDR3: CSARLWADNEQFF. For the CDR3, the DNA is TGCAGTGCTCGACTATGGGCGGACAATGAGCAGTTCTTC.

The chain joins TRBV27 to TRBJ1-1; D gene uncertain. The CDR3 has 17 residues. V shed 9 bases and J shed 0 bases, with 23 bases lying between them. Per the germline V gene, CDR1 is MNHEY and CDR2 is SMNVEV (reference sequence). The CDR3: CARDGRPVKFMNTEAFF. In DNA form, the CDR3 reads TGTGCCAGAGACGGGCGCCCCGTTAAATTTATGAACACTGAAGCTTTCTTT.

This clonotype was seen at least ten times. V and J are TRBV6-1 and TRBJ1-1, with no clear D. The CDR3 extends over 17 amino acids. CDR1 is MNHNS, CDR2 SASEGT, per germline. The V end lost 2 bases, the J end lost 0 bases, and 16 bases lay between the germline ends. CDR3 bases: TGTGCCAGCAGTGAATGGTCGTCGATGCTCATGAACACTGAAGCTTTCTTT. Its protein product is CASSEWSSMLMNTEAFF.

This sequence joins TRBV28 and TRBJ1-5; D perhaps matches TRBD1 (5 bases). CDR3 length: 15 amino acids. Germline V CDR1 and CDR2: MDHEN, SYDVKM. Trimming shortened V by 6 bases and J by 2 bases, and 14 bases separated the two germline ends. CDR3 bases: TGTGCCAGCAGCGTCCAGGGACGAGGCAATCAGCCCCAGCATTTT. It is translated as CASSVQGRGNQPQHF.

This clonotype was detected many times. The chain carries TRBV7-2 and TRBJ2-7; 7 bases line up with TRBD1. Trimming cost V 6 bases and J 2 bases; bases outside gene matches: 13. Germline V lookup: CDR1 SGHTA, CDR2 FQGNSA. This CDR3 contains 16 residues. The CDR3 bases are TGTGCCAGCAGTCCCAACAGGGGTATAGTTCCCTACGAGCAGTACTTC. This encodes CASSPNRGIVPYEQYF.

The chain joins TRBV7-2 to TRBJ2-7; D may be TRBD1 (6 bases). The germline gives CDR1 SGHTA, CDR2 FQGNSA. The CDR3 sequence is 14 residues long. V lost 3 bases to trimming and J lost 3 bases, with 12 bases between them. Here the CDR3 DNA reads TGTGCCAGCAGCTTTGGGACACTGAACTACGAGCAGTACGTC. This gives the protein CASSFGTLNYEQYV.

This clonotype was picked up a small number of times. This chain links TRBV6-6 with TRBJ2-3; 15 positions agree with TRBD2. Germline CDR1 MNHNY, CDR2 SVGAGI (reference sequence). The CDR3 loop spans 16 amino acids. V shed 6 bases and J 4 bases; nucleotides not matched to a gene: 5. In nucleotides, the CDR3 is TGTGCCAGCAGCGGACTAGCGGGGGGGAGGGCAGATACGCAGTATTTT. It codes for CASSGLAGGRADTQYF.

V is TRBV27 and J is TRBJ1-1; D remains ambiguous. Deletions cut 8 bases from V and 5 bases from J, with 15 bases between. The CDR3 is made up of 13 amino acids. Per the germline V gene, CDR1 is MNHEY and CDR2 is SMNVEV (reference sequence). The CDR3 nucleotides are TGTGCCAGCCAGGTAGGACTTGTGACTGAAGCTTTCTTT. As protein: CASQVGLVTEAFF.

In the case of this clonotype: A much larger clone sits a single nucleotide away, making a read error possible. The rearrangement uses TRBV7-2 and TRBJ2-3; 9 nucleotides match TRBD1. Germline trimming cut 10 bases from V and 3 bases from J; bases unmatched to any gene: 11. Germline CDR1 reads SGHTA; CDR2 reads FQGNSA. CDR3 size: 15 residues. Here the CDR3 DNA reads TGTGCCAACACCCGGGACAGGGTTTGGACAGATACGCAGTATTTT. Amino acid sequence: CANTRDRVWTDTQYF.

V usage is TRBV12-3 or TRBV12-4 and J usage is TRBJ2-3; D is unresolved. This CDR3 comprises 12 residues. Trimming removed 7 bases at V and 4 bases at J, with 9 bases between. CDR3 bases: TGTGCCAGCACCACCTCCGCAGATACGCAGTATTTT. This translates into CASTTSADTQYF.

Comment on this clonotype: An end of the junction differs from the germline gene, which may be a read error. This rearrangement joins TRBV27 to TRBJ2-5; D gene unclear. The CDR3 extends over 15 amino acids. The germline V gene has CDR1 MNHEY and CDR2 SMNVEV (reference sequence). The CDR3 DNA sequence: TGTGCCAGCGCGGTAAATGGACGTGGGCAAGAGGCCCAGTACTTC. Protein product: CASAVNGRGQEAQYF.

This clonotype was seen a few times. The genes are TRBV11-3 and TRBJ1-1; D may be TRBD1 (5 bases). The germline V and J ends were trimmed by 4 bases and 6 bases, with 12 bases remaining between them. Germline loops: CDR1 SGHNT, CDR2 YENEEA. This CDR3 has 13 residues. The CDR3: CASSSRGGAEAFF. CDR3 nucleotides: TGTGCCAGCAGCTCCCGGGGGGGGGCTGAAGCTTTCTTT. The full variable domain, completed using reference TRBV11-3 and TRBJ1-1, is EAGVVQSPRYKIIEKKQPVAFWCNPISGHNTLYWYLQNLGQGPELLIRYENEEAVDDSQLPKDRFSAERLKGVDSTLKIQPAELGDSAVYLCASSSRGGAEAFFGQGTRLTVV.

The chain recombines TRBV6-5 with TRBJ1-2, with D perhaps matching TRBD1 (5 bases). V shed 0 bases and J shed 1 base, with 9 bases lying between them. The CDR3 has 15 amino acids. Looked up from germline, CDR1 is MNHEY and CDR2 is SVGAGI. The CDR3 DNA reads TGTGCCAGCAGTTACTCGATACAGGTTAACTATGGCTACACCTTC. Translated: CASSYSIQVNYGYTF.

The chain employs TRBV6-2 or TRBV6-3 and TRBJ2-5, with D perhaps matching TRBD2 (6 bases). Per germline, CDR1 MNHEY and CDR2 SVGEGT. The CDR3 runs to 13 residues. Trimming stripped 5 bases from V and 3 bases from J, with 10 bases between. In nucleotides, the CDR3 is TGTGCCAGCAGTAGCGGGCTGAAAGAGACCCAGTACTTC. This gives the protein CASSSGLKETQYF.

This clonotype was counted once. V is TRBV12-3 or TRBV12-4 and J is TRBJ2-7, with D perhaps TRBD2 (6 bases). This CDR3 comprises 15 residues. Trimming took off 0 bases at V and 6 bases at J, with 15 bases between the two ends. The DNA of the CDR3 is TGTGCCAGCAGTTTAGCGGTCCCGGGAGCGGGCGAGCAGTACTTC. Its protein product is CASSLAVPGAGEQYF.

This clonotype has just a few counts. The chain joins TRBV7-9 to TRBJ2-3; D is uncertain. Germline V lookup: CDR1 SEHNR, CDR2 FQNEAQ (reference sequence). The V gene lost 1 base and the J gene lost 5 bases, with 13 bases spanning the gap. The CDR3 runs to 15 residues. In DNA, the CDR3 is TGTGCCAGCAGCTTAGTGTCCAGGACCCGAGATACGCAGTATTTT. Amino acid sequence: CASSLVSRTRDTQYF.

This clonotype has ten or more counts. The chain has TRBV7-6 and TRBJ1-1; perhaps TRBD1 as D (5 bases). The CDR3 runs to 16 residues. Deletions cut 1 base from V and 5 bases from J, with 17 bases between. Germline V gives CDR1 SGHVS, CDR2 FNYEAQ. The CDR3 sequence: CASSLETGGWRTEAFF. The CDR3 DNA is TGTGCCAGCAGCTTAGAGACCGGGGGGTGGAGAACTGAAGCTTTCTTT.

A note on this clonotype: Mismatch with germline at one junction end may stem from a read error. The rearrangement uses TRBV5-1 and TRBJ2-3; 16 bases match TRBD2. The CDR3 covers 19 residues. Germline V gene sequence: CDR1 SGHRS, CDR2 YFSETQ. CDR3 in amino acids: CASSLPGLAGGPGTETQYF. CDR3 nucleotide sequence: TGCGCCAGCAGCTTGCCGGGACTAGCGGGGGGGCCTGGCACAGAAACGCAGTATTTT.

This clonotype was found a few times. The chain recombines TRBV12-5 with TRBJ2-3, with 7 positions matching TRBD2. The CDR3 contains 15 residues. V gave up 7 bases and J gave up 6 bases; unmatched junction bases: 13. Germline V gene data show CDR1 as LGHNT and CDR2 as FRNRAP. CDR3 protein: CASAMGGDVDDTQYF. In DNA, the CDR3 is TGTGCTAGTGCCATGGGAGGGGATGTGGACGATACGCAGTATTTT.

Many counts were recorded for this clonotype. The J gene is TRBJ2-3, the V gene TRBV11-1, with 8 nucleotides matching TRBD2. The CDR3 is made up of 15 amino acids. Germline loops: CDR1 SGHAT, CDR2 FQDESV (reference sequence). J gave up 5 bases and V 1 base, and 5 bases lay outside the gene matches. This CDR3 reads CASSLVLAELDTQYF. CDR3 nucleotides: TGTGCCAGCAGCTTAGTACTAGCGGAGTTAGATACGCAGTATTTT. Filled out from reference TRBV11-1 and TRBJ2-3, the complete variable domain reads EAEVAQSPRYKITEKSQAVAFWCDPISGHATLYWYRQILGQGPELLVQFQDESVVDDSQLPKDRFSAERLKGVDSTLKIQPAELGDSAMYLCASSLVLAELDTQYFGPGTRLTVL.

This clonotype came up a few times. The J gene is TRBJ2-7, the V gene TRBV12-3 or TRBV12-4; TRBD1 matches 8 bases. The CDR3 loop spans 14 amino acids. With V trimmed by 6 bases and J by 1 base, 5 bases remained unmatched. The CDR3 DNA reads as TGTGCCAGCAGGCGGACAGGGCTTTCCTACGAGCAGTACTTC. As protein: CASRRTGLSYEQYF.